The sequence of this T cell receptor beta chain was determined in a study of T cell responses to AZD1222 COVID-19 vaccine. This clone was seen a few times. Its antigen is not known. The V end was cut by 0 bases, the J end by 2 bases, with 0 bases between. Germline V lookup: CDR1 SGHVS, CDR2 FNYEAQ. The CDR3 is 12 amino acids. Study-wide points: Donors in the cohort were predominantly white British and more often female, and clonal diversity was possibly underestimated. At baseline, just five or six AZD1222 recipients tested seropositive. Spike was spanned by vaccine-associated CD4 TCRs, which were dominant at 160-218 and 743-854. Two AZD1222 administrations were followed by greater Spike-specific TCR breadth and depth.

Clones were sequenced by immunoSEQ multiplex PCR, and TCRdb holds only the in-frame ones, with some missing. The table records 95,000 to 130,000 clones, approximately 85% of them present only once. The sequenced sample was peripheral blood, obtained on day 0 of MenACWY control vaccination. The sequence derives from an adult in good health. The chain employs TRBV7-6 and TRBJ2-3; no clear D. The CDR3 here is CASSLATDTQYF. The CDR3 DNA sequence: TGTGCCAGCAGCTTAGCCACAGATACGCAGTATTTT.